This section outlines one T cell receptor (beta chain) sequence together with its context. One entry per CDR3 protein results from TCRdb running MiXCR on the 5' RACE reads. The profile covers some 290,000 distinct CDR3 sequences, with 15% to 20% appearing a single time and less than 30% taken by the ten largest. This record belongs to a study of T-cell memory formation after mild COVID-19. CDR1 SGHVS and CDR2 FNYEAQ come from the germline V gene. The CDR3 is 18 amino acids. Losses at the gene ends were 3 bases for V and 3 bases for J; bases not matched to a gene: 9. V gene TRBV7-6 combines with J gene TRBJ2-1; 12 bases map to TRBD2. The sequence was collected from a man aged 18 to 30 who had mild COVID-19 (a few samples of this study predate the infection). Cell type and time point are not known. The specimen sequenced was PBMCs or a T cell subset sorted from them (not recorded which). The CDR3 region has the DNA TGTGCCAGCAGCTTGCCCGGGACTAGCGGGCCAGTCTACAATGAGCAGTTCTTC. Residues: CASSLPGTSGPVYNEQFF.